This note documents a single TCR beta chain sequence. Its antigen specificity is not known. Per-nucleotide qualities are absent, and no much larger clonotype sits a single base away. For sequencing of the TCRbeta CDR3 region, genomic DNA was extracted from the sorted cells. TCRbeta CDR3 regions were sequenced using the immunoSEQ Assay. TCRdb mirrors the immuneACCESS table, restricted to in-frame sequences. Some clones are absent from its copies; in checked studies, under half trace to an unresolved V gene, and the reason for the others is unknown. The sample table contains roughly 70,000 clones; only one count was recorded for 70% to 90% of them. The ten largest clones represent 0.4% to 0.65% of the sample. This sample was included in a study of OX40 agonist ivuxolimab in advanced cancers. About the investigation overall: Ivuxolimab was a fully human IgG2 agonistic monoclonal antibody targeting the costimulatory receptor OX40 (CD134). The dose-escalation cohort was about 87% male with a mean age of about 58 years, ranging from about 23 to 85. Partial responses occurred in three dose-escalation patients: two with cutaneous melanoma and one with hepatocellular carcinoma. Patients were allowed to have had prior anti-PD-1, anti-PD-L1 or anti-CTLA-4 therapy, and approximately 40% of the dose-escalation patients had been treated with checkpoint inhibitors. Of the roughly 51 dose-escalation patients, hepatocellular carcinoma was present in about 19, melanoma in roughly 15, renal cell carcinoma in 9 and head and neck cancer in 9. The purpose of peripheral TCRbeta sequencing was to test whether ivuxolimab changed TCR sequence diversity and led to clonal T-cell expansion. Intravenous ivuxolimab was administered to patients every 2 weeks at six dose levels: 0.01, 0.1, 0.3, 1.5, 3 and 10 mg/kg. The paper covers the monotherapy dose-escalation part of the phase I ivuxolimab trial, which included N of about 50 patients.

The CDR3 runs 15 residues from the cysteine to the phenylalanine. Only the CDR3 portion is preserved as DNA: 45 bases, with reading frame beginning at the first base. As encoded in the germline V gene, CDR1 is SGHRS while CDR2 is YFSETQ. The junction shows trimming of 4 bases on V and 0 bases on J, plus 13 bases between the germline ends. Patients with autoimmune disease history or receiving systemic immunosuppression were excluded from the trial. In every dose cohort, peripheral blood was drawn for TCR sequencing at baseline, cycle 4 day 1, and cycle 7 day 1. The samples were taken from a phase I, first-in-human, multicenter, open-label dose-escalation trial of ivuxolimab. Adults with locally advanced or metastatic head and neck squamous cell, hepatocellular, melanoma or renal cell carcinoma were enrolled in the trial. CD4+ and CD8+ T cells were sorted separately from peripheral blood before TCR sequencing.

Results the study describes overall, beyond this receptor: The antigen specificity of the clonally expanded peripheral T cells was not determined. At doses of 0.1 to 3.0 mg/kg, clonal expansion of both CD4+ and CD8+ T cells in blood was seen between baseline and week 6. On average, CD8+ T cells showed more expanded clones than CD4+ T cells after ivuxolimab. Low levels of normalized T-cell clonal expansion were also seen in some patients who did not respond. In partial responders in the 0.1-3.0 mg/kg groups, normalized peripheral clonal expansion was found to be among the lowest, especially among CD8+ T cells.

The sequences come from CD4+ or CD8+ T cells sorted from blood, collected in a trial of the OX40 agonist ivuxolimab. The TCR comes from an adult with an advanced solid tumor such as melanoma, head and neck, liver or kidney cancer. The chain employs TRBV5-1 and TRBJ1-2, with the D gene call left open. The CDR3 has the sequence CASSRWTEANYGYTF. In nucleotide form, the sequence is TGCGCCAGCAGCCGCTGGACGGAAGCTAACTATGGCTACACCTTC.